The rows below give T cell receptor beta chains drawn from one sample of a study of breast tumors, draining lymph nodes, adjacent tissues. TCRdb called the multiplex PCR reads again in MiXCR, with one record for every CDR3 protein. This sample has 250,000 or so distinct CDR3 sequences, with around 30% found just once. The source material was axillary lymph node tissue. The source is a female donor with breast cancer. Some clones in this sample may be carry-over from other donors' samples. Each CDR3 is given with its conserved first and last residue. The order of the fields is CDR3 protein, CDR3 DNA, J gene, D gene, clone size, V gene. A D gene is named only where the DNA matches it firmly. Expanded clones are given a class, and other clones once, few, many or no size at all.

CDR3aa: CASSFSPLAGSYEQYF
CDR3nt: TGTGCCAGCAGTTTTTCCCCCTTAGCGGGCAGCTACGAGCAGTACTTC
j_gene: TRBJ2-7
d_gene: TRBD2
abundance: few
v_gene: TRBV12-3/TRBV12-4

CDR3aa: CASSLAPGAGGGTDTQYF
CDR3nt: TGTGCCAGCAGCTTAGCGCCCGGGGCGGGAGGGGGAACAGATACGCAGTATTTT
j_gene: TRBJ2-3
d_gene: TRBD2
abundance: .
v_gene: TRBV7-9

CDR3aa: CSALAGGPGNEQFF
CDR3nt: TGCAGTGCTTTAGCGGGAGGGCCGGGGAATGAGCAGTTCTTC
j_gene: TRBJ2-1
d_gene: TRBD2
abundance: many
v_gene: TRBV20-1

CDR3aa: CASSPGPNNEQFF
CDR3nt: TGTGCCAGCAGTCCCGGACCGAACAATGAGCAGTTCTTC
j_gene: TRBJ2-1
d_gene: .
abundance: many
v_gene: TRBV12-3/TRBV12-4

CDR3aa: CASSLGTGYNEQYF
CDR3nt: TGTGCCAGCAGCTTGGGGACAGGATACAATGAGCAGTATTTT
j_gene: TRBJ2-3
d_gene: TRBD1
abundance: .
v_gene: TRBV7-6

CDR3aa: CASSLAPGTDNGQLF
CDR3nt: TGTGCCAGCAGCTTGGCTCCGGGTACGGACAATGGGCAGCTCTTC
j_gene: TRBJ2-1
d_gene: .
abundance: .
v_gene: TRBV5-4

CDR3aa: CASSSAKGMGGTQYF
CDR3nt: TGTGCCAGCAGTTCGGCTAAGGGTATGGGGGGGACCCAGTACTTC
j_gene: TRBJ2-5
d_gene: .
abundance: few
v_gene: TRBV27

CDR3aa: CASSQARGAPTDTQYF
CDR3nt: TGCGCCAGCAGCCAAGCCCGGGGCGCCCCCACAGATACGCAGTATTTT
j_gene: TRBJ2-3
d_gene: .
abundance: many
v_gene: TRBV4-3

CDR3aa: CASSESFPGQSYEQYF
CDR3nt: TGTGCCAGCAGTGAGTCCTTCCCGGGACAGAGCTACGAGCAGTACTTC
j_gene: TRBJ2-7
d_gene: TRBD1
abundance: once
v_gene: TRBV25-1

CDR3aa: CASTNRLAGSSGSYNEQFF
CDR3nt: TGTGCCAGCACCAATCGACTAGCGGGGTCTTCTGGGTCCTACAATGAGCAGTTCTTC
j_gene: TRBJ2-1
d_gene: TRBD2
abundance: .
v_gene: TRBV11-2

CDR3aa: CASSLRGGPETQYF
CDR3nt: TGTGCCAGCAGCTTACGGGGCGGGCCAGAGACCCAGTACTTC
j_gene: TRBJ2-5
d_gene: .
abundance: .
v_gene: TRBV11-3

CDR3aa: CASSVEGLSGEKLFF
CDR3nt: TGCGCCAGCAGTGTGGAGGGACTTAGTGGGGAAAAACTGTTTTTT
j_gene: TRBJ1-4
d_gene: .
abundance: .
v_gene: TRBV10-1

CDR3aa: CSARGTRNPQGTQYF
CDR3nt: TGCAGTGCTAGAGGGACTAGGAACCCACAAGGGACCCAGTACTTC
j_gene: TRBJ2-5
d_gene: TRBD2
abundance: many
v_gene: TRBV20-1

CDR3aa: CATSARDPLTTTREQFF
CDR3nt: TGTGCCACCAGTGCTAGAGATCCCTTAACGACTACCAGGGAGCAGTTCTTC
j_gene: TRBJ2-1
d_gene: .
abundance: .
v_gene: TRBV24-1

CDR3aa: CSVQTGRSQPQHF
CDR3nt: TGCAGCGTTCAGACAGGGCGCAGTCAGCCCCAGCATTTT
j_gene: TRBJ1-5
d_gene: TRBD1
abundance: many
v_gene: TRBV29-1

CDR3aa: CASSLAIGGSDTQYF
CDR3nt: TGTGCCAGCAGCTTAGCGATTGGGGGGTCAGATACGCAGTATTTT
j_gene: TRBJ2-3
d_gene: .
abundance: many
v_gene: TRBV7-9

CDR3aa: CATSDLGAGKNTGELFF
CDR3nt: TGTGCCACCAGTGATTTGGGTGCAGGGAAGAACACCGGGGAGCTGTTTTTT
j_gene: TRBJ2-2
d_gene: .
abundance: many
v_gene: TRBV24-1

CDR3aa: CASSPDPSYEQHF
CDR3nt: TGTGCCAGCAGCCCTGACCCCTCCTACGAGCAGCACTTC
j_gene: TRBJ2-7
d_gene: .
abundance: .
v_gene: TRBV11-2

CDR3aa: CSSSLSQRGLNRKLFF
CDR3nt: TGTTCCAGCAGCTTAAGCCAACGGGGTCTAAATAGAAAACTGTTTTTT
j_gene: TRBJ1-4
d_gene: .
abundance: .
v_gene: TRBV7-9

CDR3aa: CASSPTGTGTSGANVLTF
CDR3nt: TGTGCCAGCTCACCTACCGGGACAGGTACTTCTGGGGCCAACGTCCTGACTTTC
j_gene: TRBJ2-6
d_gene: TRBD1
abundance: .
v_gene: TRBV18

CDR3aa: CASSVGRGREGSGNTIYF
CDR3nt: TGTGCCAGCAGCGTAGGGAGGGGACGCGAGGGCTCTGGAAACACCATATATTTT
j_gene: TRBJ1-3
d_gene: .
abundance: many
v_gene: TRBV9

CDR3aa: CASSFWSYSTDYQPQHF
CDR3nt: TGTGCCAGCAGCTTCTGGTCATATAGCACCGATTATCAGCCCCAGCATTTT
j_gene: TRBJ1-5
d_gene: .
abundance: many
v_gene: TRBV5-6

CDR3aa: CASRPPGRNSPLHF
CDR3nt: TGTGCCAGCAGACCCCCAGGCCGAAATTCACCCCTCCACTTT
j_gene: TRBJ1-6
d_gene: .
abundance: many
v_gene: TRBV6-5

CDR3aa: CASSLVGGAANEQFF
CDR3nt: TGTGCCAGCAGCTTAGTGGGAGGGGCGGCCAATGAGCAGTTCTTC
j_gene: TRBJ2-1
d_gene: TRBD2
abundance: many
v_gene: TRBV7-8

CDR3aa: CASSRGFEQYF
CDR3nt: TGCGCCAGCAGCCGCGGATTCGAGCAGTACTTC
j_gene: TRBJ2-7
d_gene: .
abundance: many
v_gene: TRBV4-1

CDR3aa: CASSGQGETQYF
CDR3nt: TGTGCCAGCAGCGGCCAGGGGGAGACCCAGTACTTC
j_gene: TRBJ2-5
d_gene: .
abundance: many
v_gene: TRBV9

CDR3aa: CSVEGEGRAYNEQFF
CDR3nt: TGCAGCGTTGAAGGAGAGGGGAGAGCCTACAATGAGCAGTTCTTC
j_gene: TRBJ2-1
d_gene: .
abundance: many
v_gene: TRBV29-1

CDR3aa: CASSLAPRGNTEAFF
CDR3nt: TGTGCCAGCAGCTTAGCACCACGGGGGAACACTGAAGCTTTCTTT
j_gene: TRBJ1-1
d_gene: .
abundance: .
v_gene: TRBV7-6

CDR3aa: CASSEVVGQRHSNQPQHF
CDR3nt: TGCGCCAGCAGTGAGGTCGTAGGACAACGACATAGCAATCAGCCCCAGCATTTT
j_gene: TRBJ1-5
d_gene: .
abundance: many
v_gene: TRBV10-1